Presented here are 10 T cell receptor beta chains from one specimen sequenced in a study of sequential checkpoint blockade in melanoma. The data were produced by immunoSEQ multiplex PCR, yet TCRdb's version contains in-frame clones alone and is incomplete. Here the sample spans more than 15,000 clones, just under 75% being singletons. Described treatment: randomized to nivolumab then ipilimumab (arm A) or the reverse (arm B). Sequencing used CD8+ T cells sorted from blood (inferred from file names), obtained from a patient given nivolumab and ipilimumab in sequence. These receptors all come from a human donor with melanoma.

The gene calls are TRBV11-2 and TRBJ2-7; 9 bases match TRBD1. V was pared by 2 bases and J by 2 bases, with 10 bases of the junction left unmatched. The germline CDR1 and CDR2 sequences are SGHAT and FQNNGV. CDR3 size: 17 residues. The DNA for the CDR3 is TGTGCCAGCAGCTTATCAGTTGGGACAGGGCCGGCCTACGAGCAGTACTTC. It encodes CASSLSVGTGPAYEQYF. Full variable domain (remainder filled in from reference TRBV11-2 and TRBJ2-7): EAGVAQSPRYKIIEKRQSVAFWCNPISGHATLYWYQQILGQGPKLLIQFQNNGVVDDSQLPKDRFSAERLKGVDSTLKIQPAKLEDSAVYLCASSLSVGTGPAYEQYFGPGTRLTVT.

V usage is TRBV7-9 and J usage is TRBJ1-3; no reliable D call. Trimming left V 1 base short and J 3 bases short, with 7 bases between. This CDR3 has 14 residues. Germline CDR1 is SEHNR and CDR2 is FQNEAQ (reference sequence). CDR3 in DNA: TGTGCCAGCAGCTTAGGACACGGTGGAAACACCATATATTTT. Encoded protein: CASSLGHGGNTIYF.

The rearrangement links TRBV6-5 to TRBJ1-1; D is uncertain. V was trimmed by 0 bases and J by 2 bases, leaving 7 bases between them. Germline CDR1 MNHEY, CDR2 SVGAGI. The CDR3 consists of 14 residues. The CDR3: CASSYSARNTEAFF. The CDR3, as DNA: TGTGCCAGCAGTTACTCAGCACGAAACACTGAAGCTTTCTTT.

This rearrangement joins TRBV6-4 to TRBJ2-1, with TRBD2 matching 8 bases. The CDR3 runs to 13 residues. Per the germline V gene, CDR1 is MRHNA and CDR2 is SNTAGT. V trimming: 4 bases; J trimming: 5 bases; junction bases outside the gene matches: 1. CDR3 sequence: CASSAGGHNEQFF. The CDR3 DNA is TGTGCCAGCAGTGCGGGGGGGCACAATGAGCAGTTCTTC.

This clone showed up just a few times. This chain joins TRBV5-6 and TRBJ1-1, with 8 nucleotides matching TRBD1. The V and J ends lost 2 bases and 11 bases, in that order; junction bases with no gene match: 5. The CDR3 is 12 amino acids. Germline assignment: CDR1 SGHDT and CDR2 YYEEEE. The CDR3 sequence: CASSFGRTGAFF. The CDR3 DNA is TGTGCCAGCAGCTTCGGGCGGACAGGGGCTTTCTTT.

The sample holds one count of this clone. The chain couples TRBV9 to TRBJ1-2; 8 nucleotides agree with TRBD1. CDR1 and CDR2 from the germline V gene are SGDLS and YYNGEE. V lost 3 bases and J lost 0; bases outside the gene matches: 1. The CDR3 runs 14 residues. The CDR3 here is CASSADRANYGYTF. CDR3 DNA sequence: TGTGCCAGCAGCGCGGACAGGGCTAACTATGGCTACACCTTC.

This clone has more than one count but fewer than ten. This chain links TRBV7-8 with TRBJ2-7; 9 positions match TRBD1. Germline CDR1 and CDR2: SGHVS and FQNEAQ. The CDR3 has 14 residues. With 4 bases clipped from V and 7 bases from J, the junction kept 8 bases outside the gene matches. The CDR3 DNA follows: TGTGCCAGCAGCTCAGGGACAGGGACGAGGGAGCAGTACTTC. As protein: CASSSGTGTREQYF.

The chain links TRBV19 to TRBJ1-6, with TRBD1 matching 7 bases. V lost 9 bases to trimming and J lost 7 bases; unmatched junction nucleotides: 9. The CDR3 runs to 14 residues. Germline CDR1 is LNHDA and CDR2 is SQIVND (reference sequence). The CDR3 spells CASKTGTENSPLHF. The CDR3 DNA reads as TGTGCCAGCAAGACCGGGACAGAGAATTCACCCCTCCACTTT.

Only a few counts were recorded for this clone. The genes are TRBV7-9 and TRBJ2-7; D might be TRBD2 (6 bases). Germline V CDR1 and CDR2: SEHNR, FQNEAQ (reference sequence). V was shortened by 9 bases and J by 1 base, with 10 bases between the two germline ends. The CDR3 is made up of 12 amino acids. CDR3 sequence reads: CASGTGSYEQYF. The CDR3 DNA sequence: TGTGCCAGTGGGACTGGGTCCTACGAGCAGTACTTC.

The chain has TRBV7-2 and TRBJ1-5; D uncertain. The germline V gene encodes CDR1 SGHTA and CDR2 FQGNSA. This CDR3 contains 16 residues. V was pared by 1 base and J by 0 bases, with 10 bases between. The CDR3 region is CASSLGVLRSNQPQHF. CDR3 coding DNA: TGTGCCAGCAGCTTAGGAGTCCTCCGTAGCAATCAGCCCCAGCATTTT.